A single sample gave rise to the 22 T cell receptor beta chains below, sequenced in a study of blood T cells in healthy people across ages. With a J-beta primer mix and a sample-barcoded 5' primer, a second PCR ran about 7 to 12 cycles. TCRdb used MiXCR to reprocess the 5' RACE reads, holding one entry per CDR3 protein. The sample lists more than 650,000 distinct CDR3 sequences, around a quarter seen once, with 3% in the top ten. The data also belong to a second study, concerning T cells of mothers and their children.

Sequencing was carried out using blood. These receptor sequences come from a boy aged 5-17 years in good health.

This clonotype showed up just a few times. This rearrangement joins TRBV18 to TRBJ2-5; 7 bases agree with TRBD1. The tail of the sequence fits TRBJ2-7 better, so the J call may be wrong. This CDR3 has 13 residues. Germline CDR1 KGHSH, CDR2 LQKENI. This chain's CDR3 is CASSPVTGDEQYF. CDR3 sequence (DNA): TGTGCCAGCTCACCCGTAACAGGGGACGAGCAGTACTTC.

This clonotype was seen a few times. The rearrangement links TRBV15 to TRBJ1-6, with D hard to call. Germline assignment: CDR1 LNHNV and CDR2 YYDKDF (reference sequence). V lost 4 bases and J 7 bases, leaving 20 bases between the germline ends. This CDR3 has 17 amino acids. The CDR3 region has the DNA TGTGCCACCAGCAAACGACTGCAAACCAAGGGAAATTCACCCCTCCACTTT. Translating gives CATSKRLQTKGNSPLHF.

The chain employs TRBV24-1 and TRBJ2-3; possible D gene TRBD2, 5 bases. CDR1 is KGHDR, CDR2 SFDVKD, per germline. Between the trimmed V and J ends, which lost 4 bases and 0 bases, there was a span of 16 bases. CDR3 length equals 17 residues. CDR3 nucleotides: TGTGCCACCAGTGACCCGCGGACTGGGTCTAGCACAGATACGCAGTATTTT. Encoded protein: CATSDPRTGSSTDTQYF.

This sequence joins TRBV29-1 and TRBJ1-4, with D unresolved. This CDR3 comprises 14 residues. CDR1 and CDR2 from the germline V gene are SQVTM and ANQGSEA. The germline V and J ends were trimmed by 4 bases and 5 bases, with 14 bases remaining between them. In nucleotides, the CDR3 is TGCAGCGTTGGACCCTCCCCGGGCAATGAAAAACTGTTTTTT. It specifies CSVGPSPGNEKLFF.

This clonotype came up a few times. The chain uses TRBV7-9 and TRBJ1-1; 7 positions agree with TRBD1. The CDR3 is made up of 16 amino acids. The J segment lost 1 base and the V segment lost 5 bases, leaving 10 bases of the junction unmatched. Germline V gene lookup returns CDR1 SEHNR and CDR2 FQNEAQ (reference sequence). CDR3 sequence reads: CASSQEGAPPNTEAFF. For the CDR3, the DNA is TGTGCCAGCAGCCAGGAGGGGGCCCCACCGAACACTGAAGCTTTCTTT. Using reference TRBV7-9 and TRBJ1-1 for the parts outside the CDR3, the full variable domain is DTGVSQNPRHKITKRGQNVTFRCDPISEHNRLYWYRQTLGQGPEFLTYFQNEAQLEKSRLLSDRFSAERPKGSFSTLEIQRTEQGDSAMYLCASSQEGAPPNTEAFFGQGTRLTVV.

This sequence joins TRBV5-1 and TRBJ2-1, with no clear D. The CDR3 sequence is 12 residues long. CDR1 is SGHRS, CDR2 YFSETQ, per germline. The germline V and J ends were trimmed by 0 bases and 8 bases, with 6 bases remaining between them. This CDR3 reads CASSLGQHEQFF. The CDR3 nucleotides are TGCGCCAGCAGCTTGGGGCAGCATGAGCAGTTCTTC. The full variable domain, completed using reference TRBV5-1 and TRBJ2-1, is KAGVTQTPRYLIKTRGQQVTLSCSPISGHRSVSWYQQTPGQGLQFLFEYFSETQRNKGNFPGRFSGRQFSNSRSEMNVSTLELGDSALYLCASSLGQHEQFFGPGTRLTVL.

For the CDR3, the DNA is TGTGCCAGCAGCCTTCGGCGAGCGGGGGATAAAGAAGATACGCAGTATTTT. This codes for CASSLRRAGDKEDTQYF. V usage is TRBV12-3 or TRBV12-4 and J usage is TRBJ2-3; TRBD2 agrees at 8 bases. V gave up 6 bases and J gave up 5 bases; unmatched junction bases: 16. This CDR3 region has 17 residues.

This clonotype was seen only a few times. This sequence joins TRBV4-1 and TRBJ2-5; 8 bases align to TRBD1. The assigned J gene may be wrong: the sequence end matches TRBJ2-7 better. The CDR3 runs to 15 residues. Looked up from germline, CDR1 is MGHRA and CDR2 is YSYEKL. As DNA, the CDR3 is TGCGCCAGCAGCCAACCCCGACAGGGGCTCTACGAGCAGTACTTC. This gives the protein CASSQPRQGLYEQYF.

This clonotype was observed a handful of times. The genes are TRBV20-1 and TRBJ1-2; 7 positions agree with TRBD1. V lost 6 bases and J lost 6; bases outside the gene matches: 7. The CDR3 consists of 12 residues. Germline CDR1 is DFQATT and CDR2 is SNEGSKA (reference sequence). The CDR3 is CSARQGMNGYTF. CDR3 DNA: TGCAGTGCAAGACAGGGTATGAATGGCTACACCTTC.

This rearrangement joins TRBV12-3 or TRBV12-4 to TRBJ1-6; D gene ambiguous. The germline V and J ends were trimmed by 4 bases and 5 bases, with 15 bases remaining between them. The CDR3 consists of 16 residues. The CDR3 reads CASSSDGPLDNSPLHF. The CDR3 coding sequence is TGTGCCAGCAGTTCAGACGGTCCCTTAGATAATTCACCCCTCCACTTT.

V usage is TRBV19 and J usage is TRBJ1-3; the match to TRBD1 covers 7 bases. Losses at the gene ends were 7 bases for V and 0 bases for J; bases not matched to a gene: 12. Germline V gene lookup returns CDR1 LNHDA and CDR2 SQIVND (reference sequence). This CDR3 contains 17 residues. DNA for the CDR3: TGTGCCAGTACGGGGGGGACAGCCTCTCTCTCTGGAAACACCATATATTTT. This codes for CASTGGTASLSGNTIYF.

The chain couples TRBV20-1 to TRBJ1-4; possible D gene TRBD1, 5 bases. This CDR3 has 13 residues. Per the germline V gene, CDR1 is DFQATT and CDR2 is SNEGSKA (reference sequence). Trimming cost V 5 bases and J 4 bases, with 11 bases left between them. CDR3 amino acids: CSARGPLNEKLFF. In DNA, the CDR3 is TGCAGTGCTCGGGGACCCCTTAATGAAAAACTGTTTTTT.

This clonotype has a handful of counts. The rearrangement uses TRBV12-3 or TRBV12-4 and TRBJ2-5; the match to TRBD2 covers 10 bases. The J call may be wrong; the DNA end is better matched by TRBJ2-1. CDR3 length equals 17 residues. In DNA form, the CDR3 reads TGTGCCAGCAGTTCCCATAAGATCAGCGGGGGGGCCAATGAGCAGTTCTTC. This codes for CASSSHKISGGANEQFF.

The chain recombines TRBV3-1 with TRBJ2-3; no clear D gene. This CDR3 has 15 amino acids. Germline values: CDR1 LGHDT, CDR2 YNNKEL (reference sequence). V was shortened by 1 base and J by 2 bases, with 10 bases between the two germline ends. CDR3 in DNA: TGTGCCAGCAGCCAAGGGTTCACGTCCACAGATACGCAGTATTTT. It encodes CASSQGFTSTDTQYF.

This clonotype was recorded once. This rearrangement joins TRBV20-1 to TRBJ1-4; no reliable D call. Germline V lookup: CDR1 DFQATT, CDR2 SNEGSKA (reference sequence). Between the trimmed V and J ends, which lost 0 bases and 6 bases, there was a span of 8 bases. This CDR3 has 13 amino acids. The CDR3 sequence: CSARDERDEKLFF. DNA for the CDR3: TGCAGTGCTAGAGATGAGCGGGATGAAAAACTGTTTTTT.

This chain joins TRBV3-1 and TRBJ2-5; D uncertain. This CDR3 region has 12 residues. Germline CDR1 LGHDT, CDR2 YNNKEL (reference sequence). The V end was cut by 5 bases, the J end by 3 bases, with 7 bases between. The CDR3 is CASSWGKETQYF. Here the CDR3 DNA reads TGTGCCAGCAGCTGGGGAAAAGAGACCCAGTACTTC.

The genes are TRBV30 and TRBJ2-2; D possibly corresponds to TRBD1 (5 bases). V lost 4 bases to trimming and J lost 3 bases, with 15 bases between them. The CDR3 runs 15 residues. CDR1 is GTSNPN, CDR2 SVGIG, per germline (reference sequence). The chain's CDR3 is CAWTIDSSYTGELFF. CDR3 coding DNA: TGTGCCTGGACCATAGACAGTTCCTACACCGGGGAGCTGTTTTTT.

V usage is TRBV6-2 or TRBV6-3 and J usage is TRBJ2-5; D might be TRBD2 (5 bases). Germline loops: CDR1 MNHEY, CDR2 SVGEGT. The length of the CDR3 is 16 residues. Trimming took off 4 bases at V and 1 base at J, with 16 bases between the two ends. CDR3 residues: CASSSLSGYLQETQYF. CDR3 DNA: TGTGCCAGCAGTTCTTTGAGCGGATACCTCCAAGAGACCCAGTACTTC.

The genes are TRBV24-1 and TRBJ2-3; D call uncertain. Trimming took off 9 bases at V and 6 bases at J, with 9 bases between the two ends. The CDR3 is made up of 11 amino acids. From germline, CDR1 is KGHDR and CDR2 SFDVKD. The CDR3 DNA reads TGTGCCACCGCGATCGGGGATACGCAGTATTTT. Its protein product is CATAIGDTQYF.

The table lists this clonotype with a few counts. The chain employs TRBV5-6 and TRBJ1-1; unclear D gene. This CDR3 spans 14 amino acids. Per germline, CDR1 SGHDT and CDR2 YYEEEE. V was clipped by 0 bases and J by 5 bases, with 11 bases between them. The CDR3 is CASSLETQVTEAFF. CDR3 DNA: TGTGCCAGCAGCTTGGAGACCCAAGTGACTGAAGCTTTCTTT.

J is TRBJ2-3 and V is TRBV15; 9 bases align to TRBD2. There are 18 residues in the CDR3. Germline lookup yields CDR1 LNHNV and CDR2 YYDKDF (reference sequence). Unmatched junction bases numbered 17, after V lost 7 bases and J lost 3 bases. The chain's CDR3 is CATTKRRLAGAGTDTQYF. CDR3 DNA: TGTGCCACCACCAAGAGGAGGTTAGCGGGGGCGGGAACAGATACGCAGTATTTT.

The chain is built from TRBV5-1 and TRBJ2-1, with 7 bases identical to TRBD1. J was trimmed by 8 bases and V by 2 bases; bases with no gene match: 16. The CDR3 contains 17 residues. Per the germline V gene, CDR1 is SGHRS and CDR2 is YFSETQ. CDR3 in amino acids: CASSFLKLTGSGDEQFF. DNA for the CDR3: TGCGCCAGCAGCTTCCTGAAGTTGACAGGGTCGGGCGATGAGCAGTTCTTC.